The text below deals with one T cell receptor (beta chain). What this receptor recognizes is not known. The record has no base qualities; no much larger clone is one base away. This record comes from a study of blood T cell repertoires in COVID-19 (TCRdb year 2020). About the investigation overall: Collaborator samples came from the United States, Italy and Spain and covered acute and convalescent phases of COVID-19. Subjects who had been exposed to COVID-19, were actively infected with it, or had recovered from it provided the deeply sampled blood TCRbeta repertoires that made up the dataset. The prospective study material was composed of cDNA or gDNA derived from T cells, B-cell-depleted T cells, or PBMCs. Where available, HLA class I and class II types were taken from metadata supplied by the sample provider and were not determined by assay-based typing. A freely available public database, intended as a resource for researchers studying the immune response to SARS-CoV-2, is where the repertoires were released. The samples were drawn from the first 160 participants of the ongoing ImmuneRACE study and from 950 to 1,500 subjects provided by 6 global collaborators. Nearly every sample came with metadata listing a de-identified subject ID, COVID-19 status, age in years and sex.

One collaborating source in Seattle enrolled patients during active infection and followed them longitudinally through the course of disease. The collaborating institutions used their own protocols to collect whole blood in K2EDTA tubes. Collaborator samples were shipped for TCRbeta analysis as frozen whole blood, isolated PBMCs, or DNA extracted from either sample type. The immunoSEQ Assay, a bias-controlled multiplex PCR, was used to amplify TCRbeta CDR3 regions from genomic DNA. The study's processing was this. The number of nucleated cells in each sample was estimated from the amplification of reference gene primers within the assay. Sequence reads were collapsed and filtered to measure the absolute abundance of every unique TCRbeta CDR3 rearrangement. For each sample, productive Simpson clonality was calculated as the square root of Simpson's diversity index across productive rearrangements. TCRdb limited this immuneACCESS table to in-frame rearrangements with V and J called. A share of clones is missing; checked studies link under half to unresolved V genes, and the rest is unexplained. V, J and clone size are taken as reported in that table, and D and trimming were inferred from the DNA itself. The sample table lists about 330,000 clones, approximately 88% of them with a count of one. Of the sample, around 10% is held by the ten largest clones.

The germline V gene specifies MDHEN as CDR1 and SYDVKM as CDR2. The CDR3, from cysteine to phenylalanine, totals 15 residues. This entry keeps only the CDR3 DNA: 45 bases, framed from base 1. For this chain, trimming is 7 bases at the V end and 8 bases at the J end, and the number of junction bases without a gene match is 14. Study-wide conclusions, independent of this receptor: The quantity of clinical and demographic metadata differed by source and by participant and was supplied without curation.

The V and J genes are TRBV28 and TRBJ2-1; TRBD1 aligns with 7 central bases. The specimen sequenced was peripheral blood. This clonotype was sampled from a man aged 25 to 40 with COVID-19, enrolled during active disease. The DNA is as follows: TGTGCCAGCATGGCCAGGCAGGGGGTAGCCTATGAGCAGTTCTTC. This codes for CASMARQGVAYEQFF. Extended through the reference TRBV28 and TRBJ2-1 proteins, this CDR3 yields the full variable domain: DVKVTQSSRYLVKRTGEKVFLECVQDMDHENMFWYRQDPGLGLRLIYFSYDVKMKEKGDIPEGYSVSREKKERFSLILESASTNQTSMYLCASMARQGVAYEQFFGPGTRLTVL.